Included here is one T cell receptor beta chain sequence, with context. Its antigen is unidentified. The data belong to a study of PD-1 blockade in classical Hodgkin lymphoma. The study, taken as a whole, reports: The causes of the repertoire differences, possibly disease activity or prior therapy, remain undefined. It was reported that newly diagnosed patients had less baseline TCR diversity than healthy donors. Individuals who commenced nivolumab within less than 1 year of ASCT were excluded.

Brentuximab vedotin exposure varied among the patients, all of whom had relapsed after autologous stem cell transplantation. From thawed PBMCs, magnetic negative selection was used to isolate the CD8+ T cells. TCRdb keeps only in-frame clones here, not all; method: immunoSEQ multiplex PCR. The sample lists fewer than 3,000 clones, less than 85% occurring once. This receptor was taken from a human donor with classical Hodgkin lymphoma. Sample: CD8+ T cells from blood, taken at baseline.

The CDR3 DNA is TGTGCCAGCAACCCCCCGGGTCGACTCAATGAGCAGTTCTTC. Encoded protein: CASNPPGRLNEQFF. This chain connects TRBV27 to TRBJ2-1; D not resolved. Germline CDR1 is MNHEY and CDR2 is SMNVEV (reference sequence). The CDR3 is 14 residues long. V gave up 7 bases and J gave up 6 bases, with 16 bases separating them.